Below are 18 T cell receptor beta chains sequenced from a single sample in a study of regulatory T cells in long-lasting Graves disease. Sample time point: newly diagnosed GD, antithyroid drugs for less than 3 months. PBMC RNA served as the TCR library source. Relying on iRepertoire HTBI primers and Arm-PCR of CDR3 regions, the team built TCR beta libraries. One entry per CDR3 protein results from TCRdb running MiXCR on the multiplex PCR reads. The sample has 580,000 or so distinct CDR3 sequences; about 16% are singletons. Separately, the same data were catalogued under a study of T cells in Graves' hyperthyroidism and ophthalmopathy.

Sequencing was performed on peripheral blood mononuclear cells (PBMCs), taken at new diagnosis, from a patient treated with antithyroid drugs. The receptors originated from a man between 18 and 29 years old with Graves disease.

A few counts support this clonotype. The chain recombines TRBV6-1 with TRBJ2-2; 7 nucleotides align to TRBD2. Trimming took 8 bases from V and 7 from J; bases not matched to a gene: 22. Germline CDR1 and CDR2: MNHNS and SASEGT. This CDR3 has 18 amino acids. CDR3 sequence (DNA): TGTGCCAGCTATCCGTCTCCCCCCGGGACTACCCGAGGCGGGGAGCTGTTTTTT. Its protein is CASYPSPPGTTRGGELFF.

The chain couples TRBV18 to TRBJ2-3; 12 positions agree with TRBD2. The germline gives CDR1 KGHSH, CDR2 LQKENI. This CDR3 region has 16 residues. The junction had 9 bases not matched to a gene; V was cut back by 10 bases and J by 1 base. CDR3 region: CANSRLAGEGTDTQYF. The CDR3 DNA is TGTGCCAACTCGCGACTAGCGGGAGAGGGCACAGATACGCAGTATTTT.

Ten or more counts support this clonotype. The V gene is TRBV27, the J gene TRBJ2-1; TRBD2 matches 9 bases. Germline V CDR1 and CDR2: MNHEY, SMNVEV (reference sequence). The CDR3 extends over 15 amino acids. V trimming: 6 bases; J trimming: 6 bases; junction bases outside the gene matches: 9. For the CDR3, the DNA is TGTGCCAGCAGCCAGACTAGCGGACGCTTCAATGAGCAGTTCTTC. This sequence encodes CASSQTSGRFNEQFF.

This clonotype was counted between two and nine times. CDR3 in amino acids: CASSLGPGRELFF. CDR3 nucleotide sequence: TGTGCCAGCAGCTTAGGCCCAGGCCGGGAGCTGTTTTTT. V gene TRBV7-3 combines with J gene TRBJ2-2; D is undetermined. Between the trimmed V and J ends, which lost 2 bases and 9 bases, there was a span of 10 bases. CDR1 and CDR2 (germline): SGHTA, FQGTGA. The CDR3 length is 13 residues.

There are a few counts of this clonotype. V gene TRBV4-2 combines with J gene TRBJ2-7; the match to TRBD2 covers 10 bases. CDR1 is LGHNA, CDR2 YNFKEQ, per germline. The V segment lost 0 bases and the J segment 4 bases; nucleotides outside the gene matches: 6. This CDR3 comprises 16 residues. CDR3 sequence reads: CASSQELAGRIYEQYF. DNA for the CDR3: TGTGCCAGCAGCCAAGAACTAGCGGGACGTATTTACGAGCAGTACTTC.

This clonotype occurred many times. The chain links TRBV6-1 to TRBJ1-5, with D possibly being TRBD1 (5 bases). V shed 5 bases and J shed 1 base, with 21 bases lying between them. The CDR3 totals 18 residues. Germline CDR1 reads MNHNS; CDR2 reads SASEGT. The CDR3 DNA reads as TGTGCCAGCAGTCCCCTTACAGGACCCTCGGGGAGCAATCAGCCCCAGCATTTT. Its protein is CASSPLTGPSGSNQPQHF.

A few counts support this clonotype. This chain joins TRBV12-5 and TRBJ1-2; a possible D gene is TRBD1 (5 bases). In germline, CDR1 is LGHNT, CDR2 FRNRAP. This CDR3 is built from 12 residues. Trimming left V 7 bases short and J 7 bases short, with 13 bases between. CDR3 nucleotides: TGTGCTAGTGTGGGGCCTCCCGGTGGCTACACCTTC. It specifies CASVGPPGGYTF.

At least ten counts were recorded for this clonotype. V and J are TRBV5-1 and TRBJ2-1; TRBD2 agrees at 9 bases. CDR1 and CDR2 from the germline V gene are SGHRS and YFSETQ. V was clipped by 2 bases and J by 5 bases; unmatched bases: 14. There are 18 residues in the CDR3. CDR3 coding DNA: TGCGCCAGCAGCTTCGGTAGCGGGAGCTCCTTCGCCCACAATGAGCAGTTCTTC. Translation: CASSFGSGSSFAHNEQFF.

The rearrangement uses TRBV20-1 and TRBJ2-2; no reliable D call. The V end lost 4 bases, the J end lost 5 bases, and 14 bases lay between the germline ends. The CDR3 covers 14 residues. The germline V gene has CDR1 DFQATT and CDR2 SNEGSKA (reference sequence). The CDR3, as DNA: TGCAGTGCTAAAGACACGGTCGGGACCGGGGAGCTGTTTTTT. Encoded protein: CSAKDTVGTGELFF.

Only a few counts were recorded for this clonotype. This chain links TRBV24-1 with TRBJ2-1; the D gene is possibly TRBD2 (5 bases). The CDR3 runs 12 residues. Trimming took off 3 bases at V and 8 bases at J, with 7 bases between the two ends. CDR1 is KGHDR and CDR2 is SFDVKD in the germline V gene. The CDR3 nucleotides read TGTGCCACCAGTGATGAGGGAGATGAGCAGTTCTTC. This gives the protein CATSDEGDEQFF.

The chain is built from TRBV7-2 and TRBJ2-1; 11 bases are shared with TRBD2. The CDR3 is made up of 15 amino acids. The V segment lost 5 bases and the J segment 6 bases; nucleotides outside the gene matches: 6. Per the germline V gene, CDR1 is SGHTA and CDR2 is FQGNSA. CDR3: CASSPRGLAANEQFF. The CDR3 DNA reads TGTGCCAGCAGCCCGAGGGGACTAGCGGCCAATGAGCAGTTCTTC.

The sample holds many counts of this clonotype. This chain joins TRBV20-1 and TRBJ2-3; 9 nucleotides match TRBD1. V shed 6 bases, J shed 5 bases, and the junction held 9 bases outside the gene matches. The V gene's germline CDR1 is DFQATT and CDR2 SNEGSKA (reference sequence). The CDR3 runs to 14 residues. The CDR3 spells CSAPRVDRGDTQYF. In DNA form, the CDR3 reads TGCAGTGCCCCAAGGGTGGACAGGGGAGATACGCAGTATTTT.

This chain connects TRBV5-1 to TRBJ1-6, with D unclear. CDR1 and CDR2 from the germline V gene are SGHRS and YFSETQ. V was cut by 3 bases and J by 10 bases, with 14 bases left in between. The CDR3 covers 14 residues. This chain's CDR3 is CASSSRPRGSPLHF. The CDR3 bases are TGCGCCAGCAGCTCACGACCTCGTGGGTCACCCCTCCACTTT.

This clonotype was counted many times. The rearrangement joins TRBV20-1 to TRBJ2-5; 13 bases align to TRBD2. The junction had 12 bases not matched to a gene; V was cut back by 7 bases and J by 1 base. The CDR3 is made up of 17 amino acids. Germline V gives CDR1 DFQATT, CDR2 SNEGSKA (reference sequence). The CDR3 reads CSVNPRRTSGGQETQYF. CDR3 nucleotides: TGCAGTGTCAATCCCAGACGGACTAGCGGGGGCCAAGAGACCCAGTACTTC.

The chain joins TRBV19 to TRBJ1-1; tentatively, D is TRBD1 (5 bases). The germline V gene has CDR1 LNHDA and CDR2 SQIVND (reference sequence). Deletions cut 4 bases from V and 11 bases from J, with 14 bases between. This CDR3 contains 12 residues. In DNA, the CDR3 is TGTGCCAGTAGTAGTCAGGGTAAGAGGGCTTTCTTT. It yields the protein CASSSQGKRAFF.

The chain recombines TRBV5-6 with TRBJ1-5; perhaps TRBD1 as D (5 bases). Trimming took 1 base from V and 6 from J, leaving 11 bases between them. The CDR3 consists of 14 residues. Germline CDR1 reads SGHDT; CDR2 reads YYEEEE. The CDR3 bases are TGTGCCAGCAGCTTGCAGGGTTATGTTCAGCCCCAGCATTTT. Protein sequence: CASSLQGYVQPQHF.

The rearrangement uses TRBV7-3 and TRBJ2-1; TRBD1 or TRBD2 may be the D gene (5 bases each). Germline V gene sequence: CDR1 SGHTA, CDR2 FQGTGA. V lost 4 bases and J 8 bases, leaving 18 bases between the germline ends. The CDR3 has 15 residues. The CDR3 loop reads CASSSGLGLGDEQFF. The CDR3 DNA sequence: TGTGCCAGCAGCTCAGGTTTAGGGCTGGGGGATGAGCAGTTCTTC. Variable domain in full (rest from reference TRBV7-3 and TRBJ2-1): GAGVSQTPSNKVTEKGKYVELRCDPISGHTALYWYRQSLGQGPEFLIYFQGTGAADDSGLPNDRFFAVRPEGSVSTLKIQRTERGDSAVYLCASSSGLGLGDEQFFGPGTRLTVL.

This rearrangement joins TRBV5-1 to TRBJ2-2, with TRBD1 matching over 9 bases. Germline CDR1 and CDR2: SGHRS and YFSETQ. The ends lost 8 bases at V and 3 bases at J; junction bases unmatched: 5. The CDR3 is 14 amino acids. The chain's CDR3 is CASSGQGDTGELFF. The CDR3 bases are TGCGCCAGTTCGGGACAGGGTGACACCGGGGAGCTGTTTTTT.